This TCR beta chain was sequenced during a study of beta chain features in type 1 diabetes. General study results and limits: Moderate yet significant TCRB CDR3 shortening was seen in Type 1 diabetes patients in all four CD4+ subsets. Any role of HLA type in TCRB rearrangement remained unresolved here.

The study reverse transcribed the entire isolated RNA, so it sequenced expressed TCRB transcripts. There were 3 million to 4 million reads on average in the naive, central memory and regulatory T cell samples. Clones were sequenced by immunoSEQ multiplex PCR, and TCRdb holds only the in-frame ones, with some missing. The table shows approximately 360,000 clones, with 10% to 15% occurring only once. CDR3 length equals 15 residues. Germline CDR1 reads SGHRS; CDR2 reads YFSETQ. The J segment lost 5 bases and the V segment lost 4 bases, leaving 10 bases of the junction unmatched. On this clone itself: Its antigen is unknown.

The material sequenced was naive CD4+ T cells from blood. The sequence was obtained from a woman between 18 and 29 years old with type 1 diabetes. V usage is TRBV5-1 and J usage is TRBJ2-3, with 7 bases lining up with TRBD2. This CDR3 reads CASSPGSGVLDTQYF. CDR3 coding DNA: TGCGCCAGCAGCCCCGGGAGCGGGGTATTAGATACGCAGTATTTT.